The TCR beta chain under discussion was sequenced for a study of T cell repertoires in ileal Crohn's disease. In the study overall: At surgery, roughly 35% of patients smoked, with median disease duration roughly 7.2 years. All patients had surgery for stricturing (approximately 60%) or penetrating (about 40%) disease. Study findings and constraints: Clonal expansions were more frequent in active smokers than non-smokers at surgery. Sorted CD8 T cells held more high-frequency clones than CD4.

A word on this clone: The antigen remains unidentified.

Trimming removed 4 bases at V and 6 bases at J, with 22 bases between. The germline V gene has CDR1 GTSNPN and CDR2 SVGIG (reference sequence). The CDR3 has 15 residues. Measured with immunoSEQ multiplex PCR; TCRdb has only the in-frame clones, and not every one. In the table there are about 16,000 clones, 80% to 90% of which are singletons. This TCR was sampled from an adult with Crohn's disease. The sample consisted of ileal tissue. The rearrangement uses TRBV30 and TRBJ2-7; D is perhaps TRBD1 (6 bases). CDR3: CAWKSLRGTRAEQYF. DNA of the CDR3: TGTGCCTGGAAATCGTTGAGGGGGACCAGGGCCGAGCAGTACTTC.